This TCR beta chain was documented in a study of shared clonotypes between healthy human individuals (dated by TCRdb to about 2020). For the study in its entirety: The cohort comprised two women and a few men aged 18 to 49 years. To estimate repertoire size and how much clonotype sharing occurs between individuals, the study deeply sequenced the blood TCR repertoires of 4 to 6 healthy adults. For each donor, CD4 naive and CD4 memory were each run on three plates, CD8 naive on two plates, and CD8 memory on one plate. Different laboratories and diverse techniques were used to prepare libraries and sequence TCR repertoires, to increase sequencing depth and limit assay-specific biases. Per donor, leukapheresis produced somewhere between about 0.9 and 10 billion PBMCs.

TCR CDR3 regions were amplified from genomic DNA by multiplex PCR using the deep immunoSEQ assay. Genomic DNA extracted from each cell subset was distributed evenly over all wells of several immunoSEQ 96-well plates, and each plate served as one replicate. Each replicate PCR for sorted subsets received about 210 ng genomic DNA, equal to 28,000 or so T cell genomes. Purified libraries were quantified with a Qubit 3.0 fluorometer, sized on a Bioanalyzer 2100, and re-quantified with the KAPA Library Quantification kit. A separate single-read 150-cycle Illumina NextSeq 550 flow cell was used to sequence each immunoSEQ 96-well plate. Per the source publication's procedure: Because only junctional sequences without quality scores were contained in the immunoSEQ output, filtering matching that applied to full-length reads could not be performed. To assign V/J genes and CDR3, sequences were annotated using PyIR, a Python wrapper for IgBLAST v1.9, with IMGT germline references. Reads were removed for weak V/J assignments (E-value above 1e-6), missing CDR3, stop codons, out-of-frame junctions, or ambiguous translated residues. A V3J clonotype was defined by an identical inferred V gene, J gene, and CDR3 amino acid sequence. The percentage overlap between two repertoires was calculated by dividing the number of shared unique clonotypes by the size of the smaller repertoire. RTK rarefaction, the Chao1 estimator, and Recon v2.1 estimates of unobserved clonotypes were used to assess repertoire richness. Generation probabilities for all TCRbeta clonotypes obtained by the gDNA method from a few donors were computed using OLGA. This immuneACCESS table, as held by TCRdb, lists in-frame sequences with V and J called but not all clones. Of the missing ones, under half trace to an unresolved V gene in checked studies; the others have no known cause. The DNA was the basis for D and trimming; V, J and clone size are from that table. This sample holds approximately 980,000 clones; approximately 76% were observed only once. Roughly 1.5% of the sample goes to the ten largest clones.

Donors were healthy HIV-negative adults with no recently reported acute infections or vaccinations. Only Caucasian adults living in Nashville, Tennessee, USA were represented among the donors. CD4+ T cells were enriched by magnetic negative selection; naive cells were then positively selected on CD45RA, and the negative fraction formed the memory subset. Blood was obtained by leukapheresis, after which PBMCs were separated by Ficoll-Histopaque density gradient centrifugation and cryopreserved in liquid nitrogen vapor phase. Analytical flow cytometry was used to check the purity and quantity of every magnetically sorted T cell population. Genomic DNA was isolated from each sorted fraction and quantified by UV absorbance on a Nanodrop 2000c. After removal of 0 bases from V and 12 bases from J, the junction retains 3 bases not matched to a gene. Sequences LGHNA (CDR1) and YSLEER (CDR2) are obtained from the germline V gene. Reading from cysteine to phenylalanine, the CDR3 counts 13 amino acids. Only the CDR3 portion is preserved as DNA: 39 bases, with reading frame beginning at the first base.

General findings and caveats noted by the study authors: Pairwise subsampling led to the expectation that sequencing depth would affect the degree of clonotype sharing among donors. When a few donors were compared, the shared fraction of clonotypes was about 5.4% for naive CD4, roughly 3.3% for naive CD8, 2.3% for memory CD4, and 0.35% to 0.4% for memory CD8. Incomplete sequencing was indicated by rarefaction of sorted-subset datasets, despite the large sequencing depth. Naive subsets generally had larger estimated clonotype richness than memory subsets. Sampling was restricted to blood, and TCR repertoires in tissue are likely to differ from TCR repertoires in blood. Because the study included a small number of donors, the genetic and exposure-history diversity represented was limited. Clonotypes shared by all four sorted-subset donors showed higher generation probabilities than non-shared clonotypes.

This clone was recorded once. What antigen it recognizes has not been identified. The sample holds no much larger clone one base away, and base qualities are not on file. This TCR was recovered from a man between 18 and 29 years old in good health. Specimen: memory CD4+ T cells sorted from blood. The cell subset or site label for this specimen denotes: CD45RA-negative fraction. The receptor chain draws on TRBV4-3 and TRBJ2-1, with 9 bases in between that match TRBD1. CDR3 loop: CASSQDKGQGQFF. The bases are TGCGCCAGCAGCCAAGATAAGGGACAGGGGCAGTTCTTC.